These T cell receptor beta chains were read from a single sample in a study of T cell responses to AZD1222 COVID-19 vaccine. Sequencing was performed with immunoSEQ multiplex PCR; in TCRdb, only in-frame clones are kept and a portion is missing. The table includes 100,000 or so clones, roughly 90% detected once. The specimen was peripheral blood, collected on day 0 of AZD1222 vaccination. These receptors were obtained from an adult in good health. CDR3s include the opening cysteine and the closing phenylalanine or tryptophan. The D gene is left open where the match is weak. Size is omitted from some rows. Given values are once, few, many or a class for expanded clones.

abundance	d_gene	v_gene	j_gene	CDR3aa	CDR3nt
.	.	TRBV18	TRBJ2-7	CASSPPSGYYEQYF	TGTGCCAGCTCACCACCTTCGGGATACTACGAGCAGTACTTC
.	TRBD1	TRBV19	TRBJ1-2	CASSTHRGRDYGYTF	TGTGCCAGTAGTACCCACAGGGGGCGCGACTATGGCTACACCTTC
.	TRBD1	TRBV4-2	TRBJ1-6	CASSQQVGQGDNSPLHF	TGTGCCAGCAGCCAACAAGTCGGACAGGGGGATAATTCACCCCTCCACTTT
.	.	TRBV6-4	TRBJ1-2	CASSESGRTNYGYTF	TGTGCCAGCAGTGAGTCGGGACGGACTAACTATGGCTACACCTTC
.	TRBD2	TRBV7-9	TRBJ2-7	CASTSRGTSGPGMEQYF	TGTGCCAGCACCTCCCGAGGGACTAGCGGGCCCGGGATGGAGCAGTACTTC
.	.	TRBV2	TRBJ2-5	CASTLPGHGETQYF	TGTGCCAGCACCCTACCGGGACACGGGGAGACCCAGTACTTC
.	.	TRBV2	TRBJ2-7	CASSGWERTATLAYEQYF	TGTGCCAGCAGCGGATGGGAAAGAACAGCCACCTTAGCCTACGAGCAGTACTTC
.	.	TRBV5-4	TRBJ1-6	CASSPLDSPLHF	TGTGCCAGCAGCCCCCTGGATTCACCCCTCCACTTT
few	.	TRBV5-1	TRBJ2-1	CASSREMGSHEQFF	TGCGCCAGCAGCCGAGAAATGGGCTCCCATGAGCAGTTCTTC
.	.	TRBV2	TRBJ1-6	CASSGGLDSPLHF	TGTGCCAGCAGTGGGGGGTTGGATTCACCCCTCCACTTT
.	.	TRBV28	TRBJ2-5	CASSTRGPETQYF	TGTGCCAGCAGTACGAGGGGCCCAGAGACCCAGTACTTC
once	.	TRBV2	TRBJ2-7	CASSEVAYEQYF	TGTGCCAGCAGTGAAGTAGCCTACGAGCAGTACTTC
.	.	TRBV6-4	TRBJ2-1	CASSLGGGSGNEQFF	TGTGCCAGCAGTCTGGGGGGCGGGAGTGGCAATGAGCAGTTCTTC
.	.	TRBV15	TRBJ2-3	CATTRTNTDTQYF	TGTGCCACCACGAGGACCAACACAGATACGCAGTATTTT
.	TRBD2	TRBV4-3	TRBJ2-5	CASSQTLAGAGETQYF	TGCGCCAGCAGCCAAACTCTAGCGGGAGCGGGAGAGACCCAGTACTTC
once	.	TRBV7-8	TRBJ2-1	CASSLIGSEQFF	TGTGCCAGCAGCTTAATCGGTAGTGAGCAGTTCTTC
.	TRBD1	TRBV12-5	TRBJ2-7	CASGLVLGQGAYEQYF	TGTGCTAGTGGTTTGGTACTTGGACAGGGTGCCTACGAGCAGTACTTC
.	.	TRBV6-2/TRBV6-3	TRBJ2-2	CASSLGGTTNTGELFF	TGTGCCAGCAGCCTAGGGGGGACAACGAACACCGGGGAGCTGTTTTTT
.	.	TRBV19	TRBJ1-3	CASSADRTSGNTIYF	TGTGCCAGTAGTGCCGACAGGACCTCTGGGAACACCATATATTTT
.	.	TRBV10-2	TRBJ2-1	CASSDRLLMNEQFF	TGCGCCAGCAGTGATAGGCTGCTCATGAATGAGCAGTTCTTC
.	.	TRBV15	TRBJ2-3	CATSSGFQASTDTQYF	TGTGCCACCAGCAGCGGATTTCAGGCTAGCACAGATACGCAGTATTTT
.	.	TRBV28	TRBJ2-3	CASSPGPTLDTQYF	TGTGCCAGCAGTCCGGGTCCTACCCTAGATACGCAGTATTTT
.	.	TRBV11-1	TRBJ2-7	CASSFGTGREQYF	TGTGCCAGCAGCTTTGGTACGGGGCGCGAGCAGTACTTC
.	.	TRBV5-1	TRBJ2-7	CASSLTNSYEQYF	TGCGCCAGCAGCTTGACCAATTCCTACGAGCAGTACTTC
.	TRBD1	TRBV4-1	TRBJ2-3	CASSQGDRAFTDTQYF	TGCGCCAGCAGCCAAGGAGACAGGGCCTTCACAGATACGCAGTATTTT